A single sample gave rise to the 14 T cell receptor beta chains below, sequenced in a study of PD-L1 blockade in urothelial cancer. Some clones are missing from TCRdb's copy, which holds only in-frame ones; the method was immunoSEQ multiplex PCR. The sample holds about 56,000 clones, 86% seen once. This material consisted of PBMCs, taken around atezolizumab (anti-PD-L1) treatment. These receptors were collected from a man between 45 and 60 years old with urothelial cancer.

Only one count was recorded for this clone. The CDR3 loop is CSAEREETQYF. CDR3 sequence (DNA): TGCAGCGCCGAAAGGGAGGAGACCCAGTACTTC. The rearrangement links TRBV29-1 to TRBJ2-5, with D perhaps matching TRBD2 (5 bases). V was clipped by 7 bases and J by 5 bases, with 11 bases between them. Looked up from germline, CDR1 is SQVTM and CDR2 is ANQGSEA. This CDR3 has 11 amino acids.

The rearrangement links TRBV11-2 to TRBJ2-3; 7 bases match TRBD2. Unmatched junction bases numbered 14, after V lost 5 bases and J lost 6 bases. Germline V gives CDR1 SGHAT, CDR2 FQNNGV. This CDR3 is built from 16 residues. The CDR3 loop reads CASSLGRGREWDTQYF. DNA of the CDR3: TGTGCCAGCAGCCTAGGGAGGGGCAGGGAATGGGATACGCAGTATTTT.

The chain joins TRBV11-3 to TRBJ2-2; D is possibly TRBD2 (5 bases). V gave up 1 base and J gave up 9 bases, with 15 bases separating them. The CDR3 has 15 amino acids. From germline, CDR1 is SGHNT and CDR2 YENEEA. This chain's CDR3 is CASSLGGAKTRELFF. The CDR3 bases are TGTGCCAGCAGCTTAGGAGGAGCAAAGACTAGGGAGCTGTTTTTT.

Only a few counts were recorded for this clone. The rearrangement uses TRBV5-1 and TRBJ2-2; D gene ambiguous. CDR1 and CDR2 from the germline V gene are SGHRS and YFSETQ. The CDR3 contains 13 residues. V lost 4 bases to trimming and J lost 0 bases, with 4 bases between them. CDR3 in amino acids: CASSVSNTGELFF. The CDR3, as DNA: TGCGCCAGCAGCGTCTCGAACACCGGGGAGCTGTTTTTT.

The V call is TRBV30, the J call TRBJ2-2; 7 bases line up with TRBD2. Looked up from germline, CDR1 is GTSNPN and CDR2 is SVGIG (reference sequence). The CDR3 runs to 12 residues. The ends lost 4 bases at V and 6 bases at J; junction bases unmatched: 2. CDR3 DNA: TGTGCCTGGACTAGCGGCCCCGGGGAGCTGTTTTTT. Translating gives CAWTSGPGELFF.

The chain carries TRBV6-1 and TRBJ2-1, with 7 nucleotides matching TRBD1. CDR3 length: 14 residues. Germline lookup yields CDR1 MNHNS and CDR2 SASEGT. J lost 9 bases, V lost 4 bases, and 9 bases had no gene match. In DNA, the CDR3 is TGTGCCAGCAGTGCCGGAGGCAGACAGGGTGAGCAGTTCTTC. As protein: CASSAGGRQGEQFF.

V gene TRBV12-1 combines with J gene TRBJ2-7; the table's D call TRBD1 went unverified against the DNA. TRBV12-1 represents a pseudogene. This CDR3 is built from 14 residues. The CDR3 sequence: CASSEGQGFIEQYF. CDR3 sequence (DNA): TGTGCCAGCTCGGAGGGACAGGGCTTTATCGAGCAGTACTTC.

V gene TRBV7-2 combines with J gene TRBJ2-1, with D maybe TRBD2 (6 bases). V shed 4 bases and J shed 6 bases, with 10 bases lying between them. The CDR3 extends over 13 amino acids. Germline CDR1 is SGHTA and CDR2 is FQGNSA. CDR3 DNA sequence: TGTGCCAGCAGCTCGACTAGGAGCAATGAGCAGTTCTTC. Protein product: CASSSTRSNEQFF.

The chain joins TRBV5-6 to TRBJ2-6, with TRBD1 identical over 7 bases. The length of the CDR3 is 18 residues. The junction had 10 bases not matched to a gene; V was cut back by 4 bases and J by 0 bases. Germline V CDR1 and CDR2: SGHDT, YYEEEE. This CDR3 is CASSLPGTVYSGANVLTF. In DNA form, the CDR3 reads TGTGCCAGCAGCCTCCCCGGGACAGTCTACTCTGGGGCCAACGTCCTGACTTTC.

This chain uses TRBV28 with TRBJ2-2; 10 bases align to TRBD2. CDR3 length: 16 amino acids. J lost 6 bases, V lost 6 bases, and 10 bases had no gene match. Germline CDR1 is MDHEN and CDR2 is SYDVKM. The CDR3 loop is CASRLAGVDLSGELFF. CDR3 nucleotides: TGTGCCAGCAGGCTAGCGGGAGTGGATCTTTCCGGGGAGCTGTTTTTT.

This sequence joins TRBV7-9 and TRBJ2-3; 8 bases match TRBD2. Trimming cost V 5 bases and J 9 bases; bases outside gene matches: 16. Per the germline V gene, CDR1 is SEHNR and CDR2 is FQNEAQ (reference sequence). There are 16 residues in the CDR3. The DNA of the CDR3 is TGTGCCAGCAGCCTCCCCGGGACTAGAATGGGAGGCACGCAGTATTTT. Its translation is CASSLPGTRMGGTQYF.

J is TRBJ2-1 and V is TRBV27; the D is unclear. V dropped 5 bases and J dropped 6 bases, with 8 bases sitting between them. CDR1 and CDR2 from the germline V gene are MNHEY and SMNVEV (reference sequence). The CDR3 is 12 residues long. CDR3 bases: TGTGCCAGCAGTCGCCGGTCCAATGAGCAGTTCTTC. Its translation: CASSRRSNEQFF.

The chain has TRBV13 and TRBJ2-7; D possibly corresponds to TRBD2 (6 bases). The CDR3 is 14 amino acids. CDR1 is PRHDT and CDR2 is FYEKMQ in the germline V gene (reference sequence). Trimming removed 4 bases from V and 4 bases from J, with 14 bases in between. CDR3 loop: CASSSAGSKYEQYF. CDR3 nucleotide sequence: TGTGCCAGCAGCTCCGCCGGGAGTAAGTACGAGCAGTACTTC. Filled out from reference TRBV13 and TRBJ2-7, the complete variable domain reads AAGVIQSPRHLIKEKRETATLKCYPIPRHDTVYWYQQGPGQDPQFLISFYEKMQSDKGSIPDRFSAQQFSDYHSELNMSSLELGDSALYFCASSSAGSKYEQYFGPGTRLTVT.

The gene calls are TRBV4-1 and TRBJ1-2; no reliable D call. The V gene's germline CDR1 is MGHRA and CDR2 YSYEKL. V lost 3 bases to trimming and J lost 8 bases, with 22 bases between them. The CDR3 has 16 residues. The DNA of the CDR3 is TGCGCCAGCAGCCATCTTCCAGGCGTGGAAACCGGCGGCTACACCTTC. Encoded protein: CASSHLPGVETGGYTF.